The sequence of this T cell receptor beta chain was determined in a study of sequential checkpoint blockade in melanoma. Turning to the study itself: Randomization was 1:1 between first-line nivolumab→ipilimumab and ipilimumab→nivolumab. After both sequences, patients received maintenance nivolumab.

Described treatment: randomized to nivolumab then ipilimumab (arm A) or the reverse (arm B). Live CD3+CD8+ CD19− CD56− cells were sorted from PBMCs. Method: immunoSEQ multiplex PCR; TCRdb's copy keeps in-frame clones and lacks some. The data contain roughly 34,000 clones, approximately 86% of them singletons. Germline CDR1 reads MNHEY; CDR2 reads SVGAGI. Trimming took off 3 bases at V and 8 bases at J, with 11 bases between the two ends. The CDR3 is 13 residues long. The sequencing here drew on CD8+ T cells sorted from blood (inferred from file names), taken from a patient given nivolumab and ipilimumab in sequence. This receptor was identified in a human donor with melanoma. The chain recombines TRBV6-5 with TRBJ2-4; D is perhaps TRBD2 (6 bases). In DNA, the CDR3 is TGTGCCAGCAGTTATTCGGGCGGGGACATTCAGTACTTC. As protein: CASSYSGGDIQYF.